The 10 T cell receptor beta chains below come from one sample, sequenced in a study of blood T cell repertoires in COVID-19. Repertoires were generated with immunoSEQ multiplex PCR, while TCRdb's copy carries only in-frame clones and drops some. Here the sample spans roughly 92,000 clones, about nine tenths being singletons. Source material: peripheral blood. The receptors come from a man aged 45-60 years with acute or convalescent COVID-19.

A single count supports this clone. V usage is TRBV5-4 and J usage is TRBJ1-2; TRBD1 aligns across 8 bases. V was clipped by 4 bases and J by 5 bases; unmatched bases: 7. This CDR3 is built from 14 residues. Germline CDR1 is SGHNT and CDR2 is YYREEE (reference sequence). The CDR3 nucleotides are TGTGCCAGCAGCGTGGACAGGGTCGGGTATGGCTACACCTTC. It yields the protein CASSVDRVGYGYTF.

The rearrangement uses TRBV5-1 and TRBJ2-3; 9 bases are a match to TRBD2. CDR3 size: 21 residues. CDR1 and CDR2 (germline): SGHRS, YFSETQ. J lost 6 bases, V lost 1 base, and 24 bases had no gene match. The CDR3 sequence: CASSLQSGGFSGGPRRDTQYF. CDR3 nucleotide sequence: TGCGCCAGCAGCTTGCAGTCGGGGGGTTTTAGCGGGGGACCCCGCCGGGATACGCAGTATTTT.

Details on this clone: The junction shows a germline mismatch at one end, possibly a read error. The rearrangement joins TRBV2 to TRBJ2-3; D might be TRBD1 (6 bases). CDR3 length: 17 residues. Germline loops: CDR1 SNHLY, CDR2 FYNNEI. CDR3 nucleotide sequence: TGTGCCAGCAGGGAAGGTACAGGGTATGCAGGCACAGATACGCAGTATTTT. Its translation is CASREGTGYAGTDTQYF.

V gene TRBV7-8 combines with J gene TRBJ2-3; TRBD2 matches at 12 bases. Looked up from germline, CDR1 is SGHVS and CDR2 is FQNEAQ. J lost 3 bases, V lost 5 bases, and 6 bases had no gene match. This CDR3 comprises 16 residues. CDR3 nucleotide sequence: TGTGCCAGCAGCCGAGGACTAGCGGGACGTACAGATACGCAGTATTTT. Its protein product is CASSRGLAGRTDTQYF.

The rearrangement links TRBV7-8 to TRBJ2-1, with 7 bases fitting TRBD1. The CDR3 has 16 amino acids. The germline V gene has CDR1 SGHVS and CDR2 FQNEAQ. V dropped 5 bases and J dropped 0; count of bases not matched to a gene: 7. The CDR3 bases are TGTGCCAGCAGCAAAGGACAGGACCTCTCCTACAATGAGCAGTTCTTC. Its protein is CASSKGQDLSYNEQFF.

This chain links TRBV5-6 with TRBJ1-6, with D perhaps matching TRBD1 (6 bases). Germline V gene lookup returns CDR1 SGHDT and CDR2 YYEEEE. V was cut by 0 bases and J by 9 bases, with 7 bases left in between. The CDR3 is 13 amino acids. The CDR3 bases are TGTGCCAGCAGCTTGGACAGGGCTTCACCCCTCCACTTT. It yields the protein CASSLDRASPLHF.

J is TRBJ1-3 and V is TRBV3-1 (or the pseudogene TRBV3-2); a possible D gene is TRBD1 (6 bases). The CDR3 totals 13 residues. V dropped 4 bases and J dropped 2 bases, with 6 bases sitting between them. CDR1 and CDR2 from the germline V gene are LGHDT and YNNKEL (reference sequence). Written as DNA, the CDR3 is TGTGCCAGCAGCCCAGGGGCTGGAAACACCATATATTTT. This codes for CASSPGAGNTIYF.

The rearrangement links TRBV18 to TRBJ1-4, with D possibly matching TRBD1 (6 bases). V gave up 5 bases and J gave up 0 bases, with 13 bases separating them. CDR1 KGHSH and CDR2 LQKENI come from the germline V gene. This CDR3 contains 16 residues. The CDR3 loop reads CASSGTPTPTNEKLFF. As DNA, the CDR3 is TGTGCCAGCTCAGGGACACCTACTCCAACTAATGAAAAACTGTTTTTT.

Turning to this clone: The sample contains more than one DNA sequence encoding this CDR3. V and J are TRBV6-6 and TRBJ1-2; D is possibly TRBD1 (6 bases). This CDR3 contains 14 residues. V lost 5 bases, J lost 2 bases, and 12 bases lay in between. Germline CDR1 is MNHNY and CDR2 is SVGAGI (reference sequence). CDR3 nucleotides: TGTGCCAGCAGTCCACAGGGTCGAAACTATGGCTACACCTTC. This gives the protein CASSPQGRNYGYTF.

The CDR3 DNA reads as TGTGCCACCAGCAGAGGGGGGACAGGGTCCTACGAGCAGTACTTC. As protein: CATSRGGTGSYEQYF. The chain employs TRBV15 and TRBJ2-7; 9 nucleotides match TRBD1. J gave up 1 base and V 1 base, and 2 bases lay outside the gene matches. This CDR3 is built from 15 residues. Germline CDR1 reads LNHNV; CDR2 reads YYDKDF (reference sequence).